This entry concerns a single TCR beta chain. This sample was taken from a study of PD-1 blockade in classical Hodgkin lymphoma. Every single patient, without exception, relapsed after autologous stem cell transplantation, and brentuximab vedotin exposure varied. Profiling relied on immunoSEQ multiplex PCR, and the TCRdb table lists in-frame clones only, not all of them. This table holds around 41,000 clones, about 82% found once. The CDR3 extends over 14 amino acids. V dropped 5 bases and J dropped 5 bases, with 15 bases sitting between them. The germline V gene encodes CDR1 SGHTA and CDR2 FQGNSA. This material consisted of peripheral blood mononuclear cells (PBMCs), taken at baseline. This clonotype was sampled from a human donor with classical Hodgkin lymphoma. The rearrangement joins TRBV7-2 to TRBJ2-5, with D perhaps given as TRBD1 or TRBD2 (7 bases each). The CDR3 DNA sequence: TGTGCCAGCAGCATAAGACAGGGAGGGGAGACCCAGTACTTC. Its protein product is CASSIRQGGETQYF. The full variable domain, its missing parts supplied by reference TRBV7-2 and TRBJ2-5, is GAGVSQSPSNKVTEKGKDVELRCDPISGHTALYWYRQSLGQGLEFLIYFQGNSAPDKSGLPSDRFSAERTGGSVSTLTIQRTQQEDSAVYLCASSIRQGGETQYFGPGTRLLVL.